This T cell receptor (beta chain) was obtained from a study of cytomegalovirus exposure and HLA in healthy donors. Study-level results: It was likely that a cluster of highly shared sequence variants was a sequencing artifact.

The PCR ran on 60 Vbeta and 13 Jbeta primers. This table comes from immunoSEQ multiplex PCR, and its TCRdb copy is limited to in-frame clones, with some not included. The sample yields roughly 200,000 clones, 9.5% seen once. Remarks on this clone: What it binds is unknown.

In germline, CDR1 is SGHRS, CDR2 YFSETQ. The V and J ends lost 0 bases and 9 bases respectively, with 21 bases between them. The length of the CDR3 is 17 residues. This rearrangement joins TRBV5-1 to TRBJ2-2; a weak D match, TRBD1 (5 bases). Material for sequencing was PBMCs. This TCR was recovered from a woman in her 30s in good health and CMV-seropositive. In DNA, the CDR3 is TGCGCCAGCAGCTTGGCCGCGTCGCAGGGCCTTACCCGGGAGCTGTTTTTT. This codes for CASSLAASQGLTRELFF.